What follows is one TCR beta chain and its context. Its antigen remains unknown. Trimming removed 0 bases at V and 7 bases at J, with 11 bases between. CDR3 length: 15 amino acids. Germline CDR1 is SGDLS and CDR2 is YYNGEE. This specimen comes from a study of CD8+ T cells in alopecia areata. On the study more broadly: Twice daily, treated patients received 5 to 10 mg of oral tofacitinib.

Treatment given: oral pan-JAK inhibitor, 5-10 mg twice daily. RNA extraction was followed by reverse transcription into cDNA, which acted as the sequencing template. The repertoire was sequenced with immunoSEQ multiplex PCR; TCRdb's copy has only in-frame clones and lacks some. The data hold around 100,000 clones, with around 54% observed a single time. The study's findings and limits: In blood and scalp, many expanded lesional clones persisted during tofacitinib. The presence of one nonresponder keeps the tie between baseline CD8+ expansion and response uncertain.

V usage is TRBV9 and J usage is TRBJ1-6; D might be TRBD1 (6 bases). The sample here was CD4+ T cells sorted from blood, taken at week 24, from a patient treated with tofacitinib. The source is a human donor with alopecia areata. Here the CDR3 reads CASSVDRVRNSPLHF. The CDR3 DNA is TGTGCCAGCAGCGTAGACAGGGTGCGAAATTCACCCCTCCACTTT.